The clone carrying this TCR beta chain was detected a few times. This entry comes from a study of blood T cell repertoires in COVID-19. In the original processing: By means of reference gene primer amplification, nucleated cell counts were estimated. TCRdb's copy holds only in-frame clones and misses some; the assay was immunoSEQ multiplex PCR. V and J calls and clone size are copied from that table; D and trimming were computed from the DNA. This table holds 98,000 or so clones, 84% found once. The TCR sequence derives from a man aged 55 to 70 with acute or convalescent COVID-19. Sequences were obtained from peripheral blood.

CDR3 sequence: CATSDRYEQYF. CDR3 DNA sequence: TGTGCCACCAGTGATCGCTACGAGCAGTACTTC. The chain recombines TRBV24-1 with TRBJ2-7; no firm D call. The CDR3 totals 11 residues. CDR1 and CDR2 (germline): KGHDR, SFDVKD. V lost 3 bases to trimming and J lost 3 bases, with 2 bases between them.